A single sample is the source of the 5 T cell receptor beta chains below, sequenced in a study of blood T cell repertoires in COVID-19 (dated by TCRdb to about 2020). Libraries were prepared through the immunoSEQ multiplex PCR assay. Held by TCRdb, this immuneACCESS table contains in-frame sequences only and omits some clones. Under half of the omission traces to an unresolved V gene where checked; the cause of the rest is unknown. The sample table contains fewer than 90,000 clones; only one count was recorded for about 78% of them. The ten largest clonotypes hold approximately 15% of the sample. Sequenced input: peripheral blood. The receptors here all came from a woman older than 75 with acute or convalescent COVID-19.

This clone was found once. The V and J genes are TRBV6-1 and TRBJ1-4, with D possibly being TRBD1 (5 bases). Trimming stripped 0 bases from V and 8 bases from J, with 16 bases between. Per the germline V gene, CDR1 is MNHNS and CDR2 is SASEGT. This CDR3 spans 16 amino acids. CDR3: CASSEASDSGREKLFF. The DNA for the CDR3 is TGTGCCAGCAGTGAAGCCAGTGACAGCGGGCGGGAAAAACTGTTTTTT.

This clone was counted between two and nine times. The V call is TRBV7-9, the J call TRBJ1-3; a possible D gene is TRBD1 (5 bases). Germline values: CDR1 SEHNR, CDR2 FQNEAQ (reference sequence). The CDR3 length is 16 residues. V was shortened by 1 base and J by 2 bases, with 12 bases between the two germline ends. The CDR3 bases are TGTGCCAGCAGCTTAGGATACGCGGGGCCTGGAAACACCATATATTTT. Encoded protein: CASSLGYAGPGNTIYF.

The chain carries TRBV19 and TRBJ1-5; D may be TRBD1 (5 bases). In germline, CDR1 is LNHDA, CDR2 SQIVND (reference sequence). Trimming removed 2 bases from V and 6 bases from J, with 17 bases in between. This CDR3 is 16 amino acids long. The CDR3 DNA reads as TGTGCCAGTAGTATACGGGGGACCAATGTAGTTCAGCCCCAGCATTTT. This encodes CASSIRGTNVVQPQHF.

The gene calls are TRBV7-2 and TRBJ2-3, with 10 bases aligning to TRBD2. The ends lost 3 bases at V and 2 bases at J; junction bases unmatched: 14. The CDR3 has 19 amino acids. Germline V gives CDR1 SGHTA, CDR2 FQGNSA. CDR3 loop: CASSFRLYSGGKLTDTQYF. DNA of the CDR3: TGTGCCAGCAGCTTCAGGCTCTATAGCGGGGGGAAACTCACAGATACGCAGTATTTT.

This rearrangement joins TRBV11-2 to TRBJ2-3; 13 nucleotides match TRBD2. The CDR3 length is 19 residues. Germline-derived CDR1 and CDR2 are SGHAT and FQNNGV. Trimming cost V 6 bases and J 0 bases; bases outside gene matches: 12. The CDR3 loop reads CASRQLRTSGGYSTDTQYF. For the CDR3, the DNA is TGTGCCAGCAGACAGCTTCGGACTAGCGGGGGTTATAGCACAGATACGCAGTATTTT.